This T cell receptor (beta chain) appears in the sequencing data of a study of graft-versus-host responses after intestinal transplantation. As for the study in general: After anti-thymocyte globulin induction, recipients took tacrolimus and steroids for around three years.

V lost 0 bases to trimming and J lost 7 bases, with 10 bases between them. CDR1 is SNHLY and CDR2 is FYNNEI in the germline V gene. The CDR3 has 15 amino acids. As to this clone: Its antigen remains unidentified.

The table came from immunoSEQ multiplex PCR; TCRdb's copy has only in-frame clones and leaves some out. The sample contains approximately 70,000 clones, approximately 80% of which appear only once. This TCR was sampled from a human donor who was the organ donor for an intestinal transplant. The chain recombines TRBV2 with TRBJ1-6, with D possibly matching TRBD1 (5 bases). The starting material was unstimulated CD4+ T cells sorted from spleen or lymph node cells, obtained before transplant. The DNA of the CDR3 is TGTGCCAGCAGTGAAGCGGGCAGGGCGAATTCACCCCTCCACTTT. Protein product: CASSEAGRANSPLHF.